This T cell receptor beta chain was found in a study of blood T cell repertoires in COVID-19. Study-level background: From the United States, Italy and Spain came samples of acute and convalescent COVID-19. PBMCs, B-cell-depleted T cells, or T cells were the source of the cDNA or gDNA that made up the material.

This CDR3 region has 15 residues. Trimming cost V 1 base and J 6 bases, with 16 bases left between them. Germline values: CDR1 SGHTA, CDR2 FQGNSA. Grouping used clinical history reported by participants in a survey and questionnaire. In the study's own analysis: Estimates of nucleated cell counts were drawn from the amplification of reference gene primers. Data came from immunoSEQ multiplex PCR; TCRdb stores just in-frame clones and leaves some out. The V and J calls and the clone size are those of that table, but D and trimming were determined from the DNA. Among over 350,000 clones listed, about 87% were seen once. This clone was seen a few times.

The chain combines TRBV7-2 with TRBJ2-7; the D is unclear. This clonotype was obtained from a woman between 45 and 60 years old who had recovered from COVID-19. Sequencing was carried out using PBMCs or T cells enriched from blood (not recorded which). CDR3 nucleotides: TGTGCCAGCAGCTTAGTTGGCAACAGCCCCGGCGAGCAGTACTTC. It codes for CASSLVGNSPGEQYF.